These 26 T cell receptor beta chains were sequenced from one sample in a study of T cell responses to AZD1222 COVID-19 vaccine. Clones were sequenced by immunoSEQ multiplex PCR, and TCRdb holds only the in-frame ones, with some missing. Altogether more than 110,000 clones are present, around 88% being singletons, with the ten largest covering under 3.5%. Sequencing was performed on peripheral blood, taken on day 0 of AZD1222 vaccination. Receptors were obtained from an adult in good health.

A single count supports this clone. CDR3 sequence: CASSPQGYGYTF. Here the CDR3 DNA reads TGTGCCAGCAGCCCCCAGGGATATGGCTACACCTTC. The chain uses TRBV3-1 (or the pseudogene TRBV3-2) and TRBJ1-2, with a tentative D call TRBD1 (5 bases). The germline gives CDR1 LGHDT, CDR2 YNNKEL (reference sequence). This CDR3 is 12 amino acids long. Trimming took 4 bases from V and 5 from J, leaving 8 bases between them.

The chain employs TRBV6-5 and TRBJ1-1; D is possibly TRBD1 (5 bases). CDR1 is MNHEY, CDR2 SVGAGI, per germline. Trimming stripped 6 bases from V and 4 bases from J, with 12 bases between. The CDR3 length is 13 residues. The CDR3 is CASSVPGGTEAFF. CDR3 nucleotides: TGTGCCAGCAGCGTCCCCGGGGGCACTGAAGCTTTCTTT.

This clone has a single count. V is TRBV6-5 and J is TRBJ2-7, with 7 positions matching TRBD1. Looked up from germline, CDR1 is MNHEY and CDR2 is SVGAGI. This CDR3 has 14 amino acids. Trimming removed 8 bases from V and 3 bases from J; junction bases left unmatched: 10. This CDR3 is CASWATGSHYEQYF. In nucleotides, the CDR3 is TGTGCCAGCTGGGCGACAGGGTCGCACTACGAGCAGTACTTC.

The chain carries TRBV25-1 and TRBJ2-1; no definite D call. Trimming stripped 8 bases from V and 5 bases from J, with 7 bases between. CDR1 is MGHDK, CDR2 SYGVNS, per germline. The CDR3 totals 11 residues. CDR3 amino acids: CASLTNNEQFF. Written as DNA, the CDR3 is TGTGCCAGCCTTACTAACAATGAGCAGTTCTTC.

The sample holds one count of this clone. This sequence joins TRBV4-1 and TRBJ1-1; D is perhaps TRBD1 (5 bases). The CDR3 runs to 17 residues. V gave up 1 base and J gave up 4 bases, with 19 bases separating them. Looked up from germline, CDR1 is MGHRA and CDR2 is YSYEKL. The CDR3 DNA reads as TGCGCCAGCAGCCAAGTTGGGGGATTCGGAGGCGTCACTGAAGCTTTCTTT. As protein: CASSQVGGFGGVTEAFF.

This chain connects TRBV3-1 (or the pseudogene TRBV3-2) to TRBJ2-7; no definite D call. Per the germline V gene, CDR1 is LGHDT and CDR2 is YNNKEL (reference sequence). The CDR3 spans 12 residues. Trimming shortened V by 5 bases and J by 5 bases, and 10 bases separated the two germline ends. CDR3 in amino acids: CASSVTVDEQYF. CDR3 nucleotides: TGTGCCAGCAGCGTGACGGTGGACGAGCAGTACTTC.

This clone was seen only a few times. The chain carries TRBV7-9 and TRBJ2-7; D is undetermined. CDR1 and CDR2 (germline): SEHNR, FQNEAQ (reference sequence). The CDR3 is 14 residues long. V lost 5 bases to trimming and J lost 3 bases, with 14 bases between them. The CDR3 nucleotides read TGTGCCAGCAGCCCACCGACCGATTACTACGAGCAGTACTTC. The encoded protein is CASSPPTDYYEQYF. Supplemented by reference TRBV7-9 and TRBJ2-7, the full variable domain reads DTGVSQNPRHKITKRGQNVTFRCDPISEHNRLYWYRQTLGQGPEFLTYFQNEAQLEKSRLLSDRFSAERPKGSFSTLEIQRTEQGDSAMYLCASSPPTDYYEQYFGPGTRLTVT.

The chain uses TRBV5-6 and TRBJ2-5; tentative D call: TRBD1 (6 bases). The CDR3 contains 15 residues. Germline CDR1 SGHDT, CDR2 YYEEEE. V lost 6 bases, J lost 2 bases, and 17 bases lay in between. The CDR3: CASTTRGGSQETQYF. The CDR3 nucleotides read TGTGCCAGCACTACCCGAGGGGGATCACAAGAGACCCAGTACTTC.

The gene calls are TRBV28 and TRBJ2-7, with a possible D match to TRBD2 (6 bases). This CDR3 comprises 15 residues. From germline, CDR1 is MDHEN and CDR2 SYDVKM. With 7 bases removed from V and 7 bases from J, the gap between germline ends came to 23 bases. As DNA, the CDR3 is TGTGCCAGCACTCCCCGGTGGGGCGGGATAGGAGAGCAGTACTTC. Translation: CASTPRWGGIGEQYF. The complete variable domain, with remaining parts taken from reference TRBV28 and TRBJ2-7, reads DVKVTQSSRYLVKRTGEKVFLECVQDMDHENMFWYRQDPGLGLRLIYFSYDVKMKEKGDIPEGYSVSREKKERFSLILESASTNQTSMYLCASTPRWGGIGEQYFGPGTRLTVT.

V and J are TRBV6-4 and TRBJ1-5; TRBD1 is a possible D gene (6 bases). Germline CDR1 is MRHNA and CDR2 is SNTAGT. Trimming cost V 6 bases and J 7 bases, with 13 bases left between them. This CDR3 is built from 13 residues. CDR3 nucleotides: TGTGCCAGCAGCCCAGACAGGTTCCAGCCCCAGCATTTT. This gives the protein CASSPDRFQPQHF.

The chain combines TRBV5-1 with TRBJ1-5, with D possibly matching TRBD1 (6 bases). The CDR3 is 17 residues long. The germline gives CDR1 SGHRS, CDR2 YFSETQ. The ends were cut back, 0 bases at V and 0 bases at J, with 13 bases in the middle. The CDR3 loop is CASSLGVGGNSNQPQHF. CDR3 DNA sequence: TGCGCCAGCAGCTTGGGAGTAGGGGGTAATAGCAATCAGCCCCAGCATTTT.

This chain links TRBV7-5 with TRBJ1-1. TRBV7-5 corresponds to a pseudogene. The CDR3 spans 16 residues. The CDR3 DNA reads TGTGCCAGAAGCTTATGGGGTGGTTTCGGGGGCACTGAAGCTTTCTTT. Translating it yields CARSLWGGFGGTEAFF.

The rearrangement joins TRBV7-7 to TRBJ2-5; 8 positions agree with TRBD2. Germline CDR1 is SSHAT and CDR2 is FNYEAQ (reference sequence). This CDR3 contains 15 residues. With V trimmed by 2 bases and J by 2 bases, 4 bases remained unmatched. CDR3 bases: TGTGCCAGCAGCTTATTTGTAGCGGGACAAGAGACCCAGTACTTC. Encoded protein: CASSLFVAGQETQYF.

This clone was found a few times. The chain's CDR3 is CASSFRKGSNEQFF. DNA of the CDR3: TGTGCCAGCAGCTTCCGAAAGGGCTCGAATGAGCAGTTCTTC. This sequence joins TRBV5-6 and TRBJ2-1, with D unclear. Looked up from germline, CDR1 is SGHDT and CDR2 is YYEEEE. Trimming left V 2 bases short and J 7 bases short, with 13 bases between. The CDR3 covers 14 residues.

The rearrangement joins TRBV13 to TRBJ1-4; D gene uncertain. Germline V gene lookup returns CDR1 PRHDT and CDR2 FYEKMQ (reference sequence). The length of the CDR3 is 12 residues. V was cut by 7 bases and J by 8 bases, with 11 bases left in between. CDR3 sequence (DNA): TGTGCCAGCAAGAGGAGTGGGGAAAAACTGTTTTTT. Encoded protein: CASKRSGEKLFF.

In nucleotides, the CDR3 is TGTGCCAGCAGTTTGTATAGGCAGAGCGAGCAGTACTTC. Translation: CASSLYRQSEQYF. The chain joins TRBV12-3 or TRBV12-4 to TRBJ2-7; D is undetermined. The V gene lost 3 bases and the J gene lost 6 bases, with 12 bases spanning the gap. This CDR3 is built from 13 residues.

This clone rates as medium-sized. This sequence joins TRBV7-3 and TRBJ2-7; 12 bases agree with TRBD2. V lost 11 bases, J lost 0 bases, and 8 bases stayed unmatched. The CDR3 is 15 residues long. CDR1 and CDR2 (germline): SGHTA, FQGTGA. The CDR3 DNA follows: TGTGCCCCGGGACTAGCGGGTATTAGCTCCTACGAGCAGTACTTC. It specifies CAPGLAGISSYEQYF.

The V call is TRBV30, the J call TRBJ1-5; D unclear. CDR3 length equals 12 residues. V was trimmed by 0 bases and J by 5 bases, leaving 5 bases between them. Germline-derived CDR1 and CDR2 are GTSNPN and SVGIG (reference sequence). CDR3 region: CAWSVEYQPQHF. The CDR3 DNA reads as TGTGCCTGGAGTGTAGAGTATCAGCCCCAGCATTTT.

The table lists this clone with a count of one. This sequence joins TRBV19 and TRBJ1-4, with a tentative D call TRBD1 (6 bases). CDR1 and CDR2 (germline): LNHDA, SQIVND (reference sequence). V gave up 8 bases and J gave up 6 bases, with 13 bases separating them. The CDR3 has 13 residues. CDR3 nucleotide sequence: TGTGCCAGTTCCCTGAGGGGGGATGAAAAACTGTTTTTT. Translating gives CASSLRGDEKLFF.

The V gene is TRBV30, the J gene TRBJ1-2, with D possibly being TRBD1 (6 bases). Trimming took 0 bases from V and 4 from J, leaving 12 bases between them. CDR1 and CDR2 (germline): GTSNPN, SVGIG (reference sequence). The CDR3 runs to 14 residues. CDR3 coding DNA: TGTGCCTGGAGTGTAAGGAGGGGGACCTATGGCTACACCTTC. Translating it yields CAWSVRRGTYGYTF.

This rearrangement joins TRBV19 to TRBJ1-2, with D uncertain. The CDR3 contains 15 residues. The germline V gene encodes CDR1 LNHDA and CDR2 SQIVND (reference sequence). Between the trimmed V and J ends, which lost 3 bases and 0 bases, there was a span of 11 bases. CDR3 in amino acids: CASSILRGTNYGYTF. CDR3 DNA sequence: TGTGCCAGTAGTATCCTGCGCGGAACTAACTATGGCTACACCTTC.

V usage is TRBV29-1 and J usage is TRBJ1-2, with D hard to call. Germline values: CDR1 SQVTM, CDR2 ANQGSEA. The CDR3 spans 11 residues. The CDR3 is CSASARYGYTF. The CDR3 bases are TGCAGTGCTTCAGCCCGGTATGGCTACACCTTC.

V and J are TRBV27 and TRBJ1-1, with unresolved D. The germline V gene encodes CDR1 MNHEY and CDR2 SMNVEV (reference sequence). The CDR3 length is 15 residues. The ends were cut back, 1 base at V and 1 base at J, with 10 bases in the middle. CDR3 bases: TGTGCCAGCAGTTTATGGCCTTCCCCGAACACTGAAGCTTTCTTT. This encodes CASSLWPSPNTEAFF.

A word on this clone: Other nucleotide sequences from this sample produce the same CDR3. CDR3: CASRDRATNEKLFF. CDR3 bases: TGTGCCAGCAGAGACAGAGCAACTAATGAAAAACTGTTTTTT. The V gene is TRBV27, the J gene TRBJ1-4, with D perhaps TRBD1 (5 bases). V was trimmed by 6 bases and J by 0 bases, leaving 8 bases between them. Per germline, CDR1 MNHEY and CDR2 SMNVEV (reference sequence). The CDR3 has 14 residues. Looking up the rest from reference TRBV27 and TRBJ1-4 gives the full variable domain: EAQVTQNPRYLITVTGKKLTVTCSQNMNHEYMSWYRQDPGLGLRQIYYSMNVEVTDKGDVPEGYKVSRKEKRNFPLILESPSPNQTSLYFCASRDRATNEKLFFGSGTQLSVL.

V and J are TRBV19 and TRBJ1-2; 7 bases line up with TRBD1. The length of the CDR3 is 15 residues. Germline CDR1 reads LNHDA; CDR2 reads SQIVND (reference sequence). Losses at the gene ends were 4 bases for V and 4 bases for J; bases not matched to a gene: 9. CDR3 in DNA: TGTGCCAGTAGTAGAACAGGGGATAAAGGCTATGGCTACACCTTC. It specifies CASSRTGDKGYGYTF.

This chain uses TRBV5-5 with TRBJ2-3; D may be TRBD1 (5 bases). This CDR3 is built from 12 residues. Germline loops: CDR1 SGHKS, CDR2 YYEKEE (reference sequence). Trimming took off 5 bases at V and 6 bases at J, with 10 bases between the two ends. The CDR3 DNA is TGTGCCAGCAGTTGGAAGGGGGATACGCAGTATTTT. It translates to CASSWKGDTQYF.